A selection of T cell receptor beta chains follows, all from one sample in a study of cytomegalovirus exposure and HLA in healthy donors. The method was immunoSEQ multiplex PCR; TCRdb's version includes in-frame clones alone and lacks a portion of them. The table shows 140,000 to 150,000 clones, with roughly 78% occurring only once. The specimen was PBMCs. Receptors originate from a man aged 40-55 years in good health and CMV-seropositive. CDR3s include the opening cysteine and the closing phenylalanine or tryptophan. D genes are given only for firm matches. The size of a clone is reported for some rows only, either as once, few or many, or as a class for expanded clones.

v_call	j_call	cdr3_length	d_call	clone_size	cdr3_aa
TRBV5-4	TRBJ2-5	19	TRBD2	once	CASSIASGRAGMTQETQYF
TRBV30	TRBJ1-5	13	TRBD1	.	CAWGQGDNQPQHF
TRBV11-1	TRBJ2-7	15	.	.	CASSTPWKTGYEQYF
TRBV18	TRBJ1-1	14	TRBD1	few	CASSPTGPLPEAFF
TRBV18	TRBJ2-5	15	.	.	CASSPSRGYQETQYF
TRBV7-8	TRBJ2-7	13	TRBD1	few	CASRHTGDYEQYF
TRBV30	TRBJ1-2	14	.	.	CAWSGFRELYGYTF
TRBV7-9	TRBJ1-1	16	.	.	CSSSLPRPTPNTEAFF
TRBV29-1	TRBJ2-1	15	TRBD2	.	CSVEVLAGRYNEQFF
TRBV4-1	TRBJ2-5	14	TRBD2	once	CASSHSGSQETQYF
TRBV9	TRBJ2-2	14	.	.	CASSVIENTGELFF
TRBV9	TRBJ2-1	15	TRBD1	.	CASSEGASSYNEQFF
TRBV28	TRBJ2-3	15	.	few	CASSLSQGRKGTQYF
TRBV7-2	TRBJ1-2	14	TRBD1	.	CASSLRQGASGYTF
TRBV11-3	TRBJ2-7	14	TRBD2	.	CASSLAGGGYEQYF
TRBV18	TRBJ2-7	13	TRBD1	.	CASSGDRVGEQYF